The text below deals with one TCR beta chain. The specificity of this receptor is unknown. Base qualities were left out, and no much larger clone turns up one base away. A distance of 13 bases separates the germline ends of V and J, which lose 1 base and 15 bases respectively. The CDR3, from cysteine to phenylalanine, totals 12 residues. Only the CDR3 DNA stays, 36 bases, in frame from base 1. In the germline V gene (reference sequence), CDR1 corresponds to PRHDT and CDR2 to FYEKMQ. Receptors were amplified or captured by the immunoSEQ multiplex PCR assay. RNA was extracted from all samples and reverse transcribed into cDNA, which served as template for TCR sequencing. SuperScript III was used for first-strand cDNA synthesis, primed with a 2:1 mix of oligo-dT and random hexamers. A synthetic immune receptor repertoire was used to measure amplification bias, and any remaining bias was corrected computationally. In the paper's pipeline: Raw reads were preprocessed for error removal, and CDR3 was defined according to IMGT conventions as running from the conserved cysteine to phenylalanine. To get clonality, Shannon entropy was normalized by log2 of the number of productive unique TCRs and the result was subtracted from 1. Scalp TCRbeta sequences were cross-referenced with sorted blood CD4 and CD8 repertoires so that the CD4 or CD8 identity of scalp clones could be inferred. In its TCRdb copy, this immuneACCESS table keeps in-frame sequences only and misses some clones. Where compared with another copy, unresolved V genes explain less than half of these, and the others have no known cause. Clonal size and the V and J genes are those of that table, whereas D and trimming came from the DNA. The sample table shows 70,000 or so clones, and 55% to 75% are seen once. The ten largest make up more than 15% of the sample.

These data are taken from a study of CD8+ T cells in alopecia areata (dated by TCRdb to 2016 to 2019). Looking at the study overall: The treated patients took part in an open-label pilot trial in which moderate-to-severe alopecia areata was treated with oral tofacitinib at 5 to 10 mg twice daily. High-throughput TCRbeta sequencing was used to examine T cell clonal expansion in alopecia areata in both the C3H/HeJ mouse model and human patients. The RNA source kit depended on sample type: the PAXgene miRNA kit for fixed scalp, the miRNeasy kit for PBMCs, and the RNeasy kit for mouse skin. Tofacitinib was given for 6 to 18 months, followed by 6 months of follow-up off drug to assess delayed response and recurrence. Human TCRbeta sequencing covered scalp tissue and sorted CD4+ and CD8+ peripheral blood T cells from patchy and totalis/universalis alopecia areata patients and healthy controls. TCRbeta CDR3 regions were amplified by immunoSEQ multiplex PCR using 35 Vbeta forward and 13 Jbeta reverse primers. Clonality in the scalp was compared among normal scalp (n=4), patchy alopecia areata scalp (n=8), and alopecia totalis/universalis scalp (n=8). Biopsies were taken from tofacitinib-treated patients at baseline and at 4 and 24 weeks of treatment, and a later scalp biopsy was taken in several of the tofacitinib-treated patients.

What the research found in general, with its limitations: Resident alphabeta T cells in normal human skin are also sequenced, complicating scalp TCR repertoire analysis, unlike mouse skin dominated by gammadelta T cells. Compared with normal scalp, lesional scalp had higher clonality and more expanded CD8+ clones, particularly in alopecia totalis/universalis, a pattern that suggests antigenic drive. TCR sequences shared between patients were less clear than in mice, possibly partly because of HLA diversity in the patient population.

Taken with the paper, the label for time point translates to: baseline before oral tofacitinib. From alopecia areata patients, peripheral blood was collected along with lesional scalp punch biopsies. PBMCs were isolated by density centrifugation and stained for CD3, CD4 and CD8, after which CD4+ and CD8+ T cells were sorted on a FACSAria. Here the chain combines TRBV13 and TRBJ2-1; confidence is insufficient to name the D gene. The sample here was CD8+ T cells sorted from blood, taken at week 0. This receptor was identified in a human donor with alopecia areata. In nucleotide form, the sequence is TGTGCCAGCAGCTTAGAACTAACGGTCCGGTTCTTC. This yields the protein CASSLELTVRFF.